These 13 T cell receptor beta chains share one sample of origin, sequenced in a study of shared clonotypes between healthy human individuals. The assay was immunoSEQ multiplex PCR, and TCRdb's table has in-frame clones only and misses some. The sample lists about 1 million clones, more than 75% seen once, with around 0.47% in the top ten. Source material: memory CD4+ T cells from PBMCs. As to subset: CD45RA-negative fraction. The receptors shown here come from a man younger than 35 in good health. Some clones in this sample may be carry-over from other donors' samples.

This chain's CDR3 is CASSFLQANTEAFF. The CDR3 DNA follows: TGTGCCAGCAGCTTTCTCCAGGCGAACACTGAAGCTTTCTTT. The chain has TRBV7-9 and TRBJ1-1; D call uncertain. V shed 3 bases and J shed 1 base, with 9 bases lying between them. CDR3 length: 14 amino acids. Germline CDR1 reads SEHNR; CDR2 reads FQNEAQ (reference sequence).

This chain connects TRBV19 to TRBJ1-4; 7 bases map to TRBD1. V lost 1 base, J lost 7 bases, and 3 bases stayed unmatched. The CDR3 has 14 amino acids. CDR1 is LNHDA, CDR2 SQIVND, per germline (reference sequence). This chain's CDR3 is CASSIAGTVEKLFF. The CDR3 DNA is TGTGCCAGTAGTATAGCCGGGACAGTTGAAAAACTGTTTTTT.

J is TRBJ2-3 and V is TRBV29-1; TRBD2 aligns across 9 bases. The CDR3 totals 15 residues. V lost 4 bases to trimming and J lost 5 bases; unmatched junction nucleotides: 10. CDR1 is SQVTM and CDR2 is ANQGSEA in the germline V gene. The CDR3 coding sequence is TGCAGCGTTGTTTGGACTAGCGCCCCGGGAGATACGCAGTATTTT. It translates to CSVVWTSAPGDTQYF.

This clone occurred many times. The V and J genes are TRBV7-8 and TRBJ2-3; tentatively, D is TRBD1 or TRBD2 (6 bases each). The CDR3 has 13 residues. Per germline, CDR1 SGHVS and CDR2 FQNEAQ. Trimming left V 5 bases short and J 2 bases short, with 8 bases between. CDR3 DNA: TGTGCCAGCAGCCCGGGGGCCACAGATACGCAGTATTTT. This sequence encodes CASSPGATDTQYF.

The CDR3 nucleotides are TGTGCCAGCAGCCCCCAGACAGGATCCAACACCATATATTTT. Translation gives CASSPQTGSNTIYF. The chain links TRBV5-4 to TRBJ1-3, with a possible D match to TRBD1 (6 bases). CDR1 SGHNT and CDR2 YYREEE come from the germline V gene (reference sequence). V was trimmed by 4 bases and J by 7 bases, leaving 15 bases between them. The CDR3 runs to 14 residues.

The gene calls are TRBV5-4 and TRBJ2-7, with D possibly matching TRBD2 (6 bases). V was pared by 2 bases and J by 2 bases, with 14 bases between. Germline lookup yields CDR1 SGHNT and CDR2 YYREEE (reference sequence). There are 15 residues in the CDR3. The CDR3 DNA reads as TGTGCCAGCAGCTTAGGAGGGGACTCTACCTACGAGCAGTACTTC. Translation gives CASSLGGDSTYEQYF. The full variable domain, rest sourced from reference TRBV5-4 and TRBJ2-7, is ETGVTQSPTHLIKTRGQQVTLRCSSQSGHNTVSWYQQALGQGPQFIFQYYREEENGRGNFPPRFSGLQFPNYSSELNVNALELDDSALYLCASSLGGDSTYEQYFGPGTRLTVT.

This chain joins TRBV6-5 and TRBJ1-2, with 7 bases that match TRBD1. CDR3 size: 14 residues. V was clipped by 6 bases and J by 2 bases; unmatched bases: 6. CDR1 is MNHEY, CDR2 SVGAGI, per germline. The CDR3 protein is CASRTSGQNYGYTF. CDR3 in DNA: TGTGCCAGCAGGACTTCGGGACAGAACTATGGCTACACCTTC.

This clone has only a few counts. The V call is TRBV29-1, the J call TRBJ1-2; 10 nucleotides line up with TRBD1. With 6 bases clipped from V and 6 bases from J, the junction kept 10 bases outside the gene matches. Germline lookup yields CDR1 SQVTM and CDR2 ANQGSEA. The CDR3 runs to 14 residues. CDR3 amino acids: CSVQGDRGSHGYTF. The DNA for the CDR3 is TGCAGCGTCCAGGGGGACAGGGGATCGCATGGCTACACCTTC.

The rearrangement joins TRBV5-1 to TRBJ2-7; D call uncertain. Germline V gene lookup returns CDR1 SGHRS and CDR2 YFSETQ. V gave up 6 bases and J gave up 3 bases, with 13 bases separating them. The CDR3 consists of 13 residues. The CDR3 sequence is CASKVSPFYEQYF. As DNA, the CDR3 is TGCGCCAGCAAAGTTAGTCCCTTCTACGAGCAGTACTTC.

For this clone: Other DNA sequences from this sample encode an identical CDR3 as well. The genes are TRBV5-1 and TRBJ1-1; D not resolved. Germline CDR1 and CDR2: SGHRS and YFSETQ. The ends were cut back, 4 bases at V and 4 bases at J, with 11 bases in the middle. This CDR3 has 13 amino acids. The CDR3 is CASSREGSTEAFF. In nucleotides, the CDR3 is TGCGCCAGCAGCCGCGAAGGGAGCACTGAAGCTTTCTTT.

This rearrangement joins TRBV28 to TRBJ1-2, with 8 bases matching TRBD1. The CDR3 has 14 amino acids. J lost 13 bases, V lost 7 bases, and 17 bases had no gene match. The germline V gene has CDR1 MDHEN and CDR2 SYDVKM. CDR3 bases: TGTGCCAGCACCCAAGGGACAGGTCCTGAGGGGTGCACCTTC. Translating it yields CASTQGTGPEGCTF.

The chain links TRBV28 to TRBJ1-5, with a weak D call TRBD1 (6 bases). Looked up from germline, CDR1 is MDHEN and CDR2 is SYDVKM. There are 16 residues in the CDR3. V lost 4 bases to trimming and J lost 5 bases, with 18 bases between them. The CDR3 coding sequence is TGTGCCAGCAGTTCTACAGGGAAGGGATTTCATCAGCCCCAGCATTTT. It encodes CASSSTGKGFHQPQHF.

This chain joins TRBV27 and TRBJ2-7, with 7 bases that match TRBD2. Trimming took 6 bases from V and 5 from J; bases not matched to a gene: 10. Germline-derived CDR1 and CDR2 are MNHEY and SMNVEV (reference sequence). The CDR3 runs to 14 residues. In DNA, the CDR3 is TGTGCCAGCAGACTACTAGCGCTGAGCCACGAGCAGTACTTC. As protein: CASRLLALSHEQYF.